This T cell receptor (beta chain) was recovered during a study of TIL therapy for anti-PD-1-resistant metastatic lung cancer. Overall study context: Tumors were harvested before any PD-1/PD-L1 blockade. Tumors had a median PD-L1 proportion score of about 6.6%.

This clone was seen only once. The antigen remains undetermined. V was pared by 6 bases and J by 4 bases, with 7 bases between. The CDR3 is 11 residues long. Per the germline V gene, CDR1 is MNHEY and CDR2 is SVGEGT. Sample time point: pre-treatment sample, taken before nivolumab and TIL therapy. Patients were adults with stage 4 NSCLC. General study points: Patients were highly selected, enriched for treatment-naive, never-smoker and oncogene-addicted cases.

This was the immunoSEQ v3 assay. Generated by immunoSEQ multiplex PCR, the TCRdb table keeps only in-frame clones and is missing some. The sample consists of roughly 57,000 clones, 80% to 90% of them appearing once. The V call is TRBV6-2 or TRBV6-3, the J call TRBJ2-7; D is ambiguous. The source is a person aged 25-80 years with non-small cell lung cancer. This material consisted of blood, taken at baseline. CDR3 sequence reads: CASSRRYEQYF. The CDR3 DNA is TGTGCCAGCAGCCGGCGATACGAGCAGTACTTC.